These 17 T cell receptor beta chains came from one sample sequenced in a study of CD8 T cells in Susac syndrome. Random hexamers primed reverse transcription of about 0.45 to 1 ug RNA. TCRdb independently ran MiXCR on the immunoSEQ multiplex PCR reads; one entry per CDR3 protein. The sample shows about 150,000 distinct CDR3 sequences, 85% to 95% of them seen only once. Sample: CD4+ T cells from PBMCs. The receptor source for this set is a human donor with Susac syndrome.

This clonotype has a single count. The CDR3 sequence: CSARDTVTGENGYTF. For the CDR3, the DNA is TGCAGTGCTAGAGATACGGTCACAGGGGAAAATGGCTACACCTTC. The chain combines TRBV20-1 with TRBJ1-2; 7 bases line up with TRBD1. Trimming at V came to 0 bases and at J to 6 bases, leaving 10 bases not matched to a gene. The CDR3 is made up of 15 amino acids. The germline gives CDR1 DFQATT, CDR2 SNEGSKA (reference sequence).

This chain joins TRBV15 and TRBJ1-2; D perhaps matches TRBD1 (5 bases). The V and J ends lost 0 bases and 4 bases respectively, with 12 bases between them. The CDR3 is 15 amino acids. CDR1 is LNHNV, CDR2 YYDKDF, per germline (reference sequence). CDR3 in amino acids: CATSRDRTPLYGYTF. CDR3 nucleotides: TGTGCCACCAGCAGAGACAGGACACCTCTCTATGGCTACACCTTC.

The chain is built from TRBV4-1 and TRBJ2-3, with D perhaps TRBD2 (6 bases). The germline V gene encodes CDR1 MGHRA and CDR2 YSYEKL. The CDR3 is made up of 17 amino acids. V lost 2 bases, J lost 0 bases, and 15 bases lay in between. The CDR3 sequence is CASSQSGSGLSTDTQYF. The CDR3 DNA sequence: TGCGCCAGCAGCCAAAGCGGTAGCGGTCTTAGCACAGATACGCAGTATTTT.

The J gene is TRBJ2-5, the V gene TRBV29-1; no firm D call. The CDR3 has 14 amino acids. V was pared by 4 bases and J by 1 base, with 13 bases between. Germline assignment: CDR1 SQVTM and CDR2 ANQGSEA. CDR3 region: CSVAWRPSQETQYF. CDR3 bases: TGCAGCGTTGCTTGGCGCCCCAGCCAAGAGACCCAGTACTTC.

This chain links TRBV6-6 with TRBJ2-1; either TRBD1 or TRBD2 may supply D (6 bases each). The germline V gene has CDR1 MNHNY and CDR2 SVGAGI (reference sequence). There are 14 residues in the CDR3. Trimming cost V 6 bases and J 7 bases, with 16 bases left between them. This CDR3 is CASSPGGPGNEQFF. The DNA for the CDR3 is TGTGCCAGCAGCCCTGGGGGGCCAGGAAATGAGCAGTTCTTC.

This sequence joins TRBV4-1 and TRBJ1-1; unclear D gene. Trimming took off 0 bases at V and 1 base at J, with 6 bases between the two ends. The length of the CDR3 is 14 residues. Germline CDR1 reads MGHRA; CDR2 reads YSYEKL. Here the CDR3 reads CASSQDNRNTEAFF. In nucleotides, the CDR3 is TGCGCCAGCAGCCAAGATAACAGGAACACTGAAGCTTTCTTT.

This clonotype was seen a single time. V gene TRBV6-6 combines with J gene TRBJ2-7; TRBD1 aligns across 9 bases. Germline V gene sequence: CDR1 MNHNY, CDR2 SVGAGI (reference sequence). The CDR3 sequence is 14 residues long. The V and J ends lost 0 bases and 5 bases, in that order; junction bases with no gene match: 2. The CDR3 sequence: CASSYSGQGNEQYF. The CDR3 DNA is TGTGCCAGCAGTTACTCGGGACAGGGAAACGAGCAGTACTTC.

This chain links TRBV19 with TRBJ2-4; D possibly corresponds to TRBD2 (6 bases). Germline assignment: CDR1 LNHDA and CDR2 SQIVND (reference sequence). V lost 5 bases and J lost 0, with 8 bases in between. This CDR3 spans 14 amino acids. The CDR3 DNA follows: TGTGCCAGTAGTTCGGGACTAGCCAAAAACATTCAGTACTTC. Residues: CASSSGLAKNIQYF. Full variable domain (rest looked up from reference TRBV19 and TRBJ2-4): DGGITQSPKYLFRKEGQNVTLSCEQNLNHDAMYWYRQDPGQGLRLIYYSQIVNDFQKGDIAEGYSVSREKKESFPLTVTSAQKNPTAFYLCASSSGLAKNIQYFGAGTRLSVL.

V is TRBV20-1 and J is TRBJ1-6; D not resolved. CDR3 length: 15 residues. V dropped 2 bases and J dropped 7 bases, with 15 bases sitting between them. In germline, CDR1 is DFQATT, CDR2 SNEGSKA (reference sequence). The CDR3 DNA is TGCAGTGCTAGAACGTCGATAGGACGAAATTCACCCCTCCACTTT. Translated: CSARTSIGRNSPLHF.

The DNA for the CDR3 is TGCAGTGCCGTACAGCGGAATGAGCAGTTCTTC. Residues: CSAVQRNEQFF. The chain is built from TRBV20-1 and TRBJ2-1, with TRBD2 as a possible D gene (5 bases). With 6 bases removed from V and 7 bases from J, the gap between germline ends came to 10 bases. Germline CDR1 and CDR2: DFQATT and SNEGSKA (reference sequence). The length of the CDR3 is 11 residues.

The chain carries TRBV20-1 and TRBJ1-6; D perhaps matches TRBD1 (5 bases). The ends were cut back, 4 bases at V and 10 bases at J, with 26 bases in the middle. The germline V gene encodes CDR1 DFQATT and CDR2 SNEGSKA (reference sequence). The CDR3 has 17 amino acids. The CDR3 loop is CSATDWGGSQGRSPLHF. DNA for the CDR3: TGCAGTGCTACGGACTGGGGGGGGTCCCAGGGTCGATCACCCCTCCACTTT.

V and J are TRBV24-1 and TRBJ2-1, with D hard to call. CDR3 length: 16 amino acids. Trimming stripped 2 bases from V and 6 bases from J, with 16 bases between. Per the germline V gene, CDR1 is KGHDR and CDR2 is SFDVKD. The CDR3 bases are TGTGCCACCAGTGATTCCCGACCCTCCCATGCCAATGAGCAGTTCTTC. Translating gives CATSDSRPSHANEQFF.

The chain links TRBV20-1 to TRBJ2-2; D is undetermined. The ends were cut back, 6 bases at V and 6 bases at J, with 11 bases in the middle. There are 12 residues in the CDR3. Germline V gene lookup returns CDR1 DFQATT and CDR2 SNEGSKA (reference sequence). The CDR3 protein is CSARGSAGELFF. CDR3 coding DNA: TGCAGTGCCCGTGGGTCCGCCGGGGAGCTGTTTTTT.

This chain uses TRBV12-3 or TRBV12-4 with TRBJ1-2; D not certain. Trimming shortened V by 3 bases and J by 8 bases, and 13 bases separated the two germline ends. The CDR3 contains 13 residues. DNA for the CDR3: TGTGCCAGCAGTTTTGGTGGGAGAGGCGGCTACACCTTC. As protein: CASSFGGRGGYTF.

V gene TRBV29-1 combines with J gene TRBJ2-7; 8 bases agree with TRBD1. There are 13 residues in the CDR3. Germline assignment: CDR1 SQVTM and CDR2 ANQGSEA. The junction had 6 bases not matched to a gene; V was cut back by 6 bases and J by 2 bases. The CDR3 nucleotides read TGCAGCGTCGTACGACAGGGGACCTACGAGCAGTACTTC. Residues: CSVVRQGTYEQYF.

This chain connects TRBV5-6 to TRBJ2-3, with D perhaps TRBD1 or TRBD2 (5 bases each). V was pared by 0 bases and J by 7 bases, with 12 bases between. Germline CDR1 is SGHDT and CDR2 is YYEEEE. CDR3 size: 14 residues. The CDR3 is CASSLARDPHTQYF. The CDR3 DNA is TGTGCCAGCAGCTTGGCGAGGGACCCGCATACGCAGTATTTT.

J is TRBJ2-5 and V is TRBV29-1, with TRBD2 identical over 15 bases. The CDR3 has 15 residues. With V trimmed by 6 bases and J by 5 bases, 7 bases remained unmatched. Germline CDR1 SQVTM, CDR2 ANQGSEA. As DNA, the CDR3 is TGCAGCGTCGGCGGGACTAGCGGGGGGTGGGAGACCCAGTACTTC. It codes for CSVGGTSGGWETQYF.